Listed here is a single T cell receptor beta chain. Trimming cost V 5 bases and J 1 base; bases outside gene matches: 5. Looked up from germline, CDR1 is MNHEY and CDR2 is SMNVEV (reference sequence). This CDR3 region has 15 residues. Sequencing was performed with immunoSEQ multiplex PCR; in TCRdb, only in-frame clones are kept and a portion is missing. The table records some 1,900,000 clones, approximately 94% of them present only once. Naive-designated CD8 cells lacked CD45RO, were positively enriched for CCR7, and omitted terminally differentiated effector memory CD45RA+ cells. This record belongs to a study of shared clonotypes between healthy human individuals.

The V call is TRBV27, the J call TRBJ2-3; 8 bases fit TRBD1. Sequenced sample: naive CD8+ T cells sorted from blood. The sequence was obtained from a man between 18 and 29 years old in good health. The CDR3 protein is CASSKQGVGTDTQYF. DNA of the CDR3: TGTGCCAGCAGTAAACAGGGGGTGGGCACAGATACGCAGTATTTT.